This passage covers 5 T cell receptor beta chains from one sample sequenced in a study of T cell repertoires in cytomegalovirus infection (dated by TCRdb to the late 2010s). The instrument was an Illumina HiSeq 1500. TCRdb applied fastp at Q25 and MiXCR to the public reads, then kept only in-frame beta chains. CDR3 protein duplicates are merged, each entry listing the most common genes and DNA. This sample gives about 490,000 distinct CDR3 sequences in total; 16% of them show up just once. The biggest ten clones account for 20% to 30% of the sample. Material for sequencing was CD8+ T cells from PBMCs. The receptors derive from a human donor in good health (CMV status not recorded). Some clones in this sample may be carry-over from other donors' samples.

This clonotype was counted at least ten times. DNA for the CDR3: TGTGCCAGCAGTTATCGGACAGGGCGGAGGACAGATACGCAGTATTTT. Translating gives CASSYRTGRRTDTQYF. The chain couples TRBV6-9 to TRBJ2-3, with 8 bases aligning to TRBD1. The V segment lost 2 bases and the J segment 3 bases; nucleotides outside the gene matches: 7. The CDR3 spans 16 residues. Germline CDR1 MNHGY, CDR2 SVAAGI.

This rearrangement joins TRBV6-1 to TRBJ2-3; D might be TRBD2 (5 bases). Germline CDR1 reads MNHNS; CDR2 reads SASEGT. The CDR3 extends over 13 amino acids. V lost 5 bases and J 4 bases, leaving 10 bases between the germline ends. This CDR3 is CASSPRAADTQYF. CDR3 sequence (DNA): TGTGCCAGCAGTCCGCGAGCGGCAGATACGCAGTATTTT.

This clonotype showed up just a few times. Here the CDR3 reads CASSPTVGEVGNEQFF. The CDR3 DNA reads TGTGCCAGTTCTCCAACGGTGGGAGAGGTAGGCAATGAGCAGTTCTTC. The rearrangement joins TRBV11-2 to TRBJ2-1; tentatively, D is TRBD2 (5 bases). There are 16 residues in the CDR3. The V end lost 9 bases, the J end lost 6 bases, and 24 bases lay between the germline ends. In germline, CDR1 is SGHAT, CDR2 FQNNGV.

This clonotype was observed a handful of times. In DNA, the CDR3 is TGTGCCAGCAGTCGTGAGGATAACACTGAAGCTTTCTTT. This gives the protein CASSREDNTEAFF. The chain employs TRBV27 and TRBJ1-1; D not resolved. CDR3 length: 13 amino acids. Germline V gene data show CDR1 as MNHEY and CDR2 as SMNVEV (reference sequence). The germline V and J ends were trimmed by 5 bases and 2 bases, with 9 bases remaining between them.

The CDR3 nucleotides read TGTGCCAGCAGTTTATCGCCGCGGCAAACGGATCAAGAGACCCAGTACTTC. This gives the protein CASSLSPRQTDQETQYF. The chain joins TRBV27 to TRBJ2-5; D unclear. Trimming removed 0 bases from V and 2 bases from J, with 16 bases in between. Germline CDR1 is MNHEY and CDR2 is SMNVEV (reference sequence). CDR3 length equals 17 residues.